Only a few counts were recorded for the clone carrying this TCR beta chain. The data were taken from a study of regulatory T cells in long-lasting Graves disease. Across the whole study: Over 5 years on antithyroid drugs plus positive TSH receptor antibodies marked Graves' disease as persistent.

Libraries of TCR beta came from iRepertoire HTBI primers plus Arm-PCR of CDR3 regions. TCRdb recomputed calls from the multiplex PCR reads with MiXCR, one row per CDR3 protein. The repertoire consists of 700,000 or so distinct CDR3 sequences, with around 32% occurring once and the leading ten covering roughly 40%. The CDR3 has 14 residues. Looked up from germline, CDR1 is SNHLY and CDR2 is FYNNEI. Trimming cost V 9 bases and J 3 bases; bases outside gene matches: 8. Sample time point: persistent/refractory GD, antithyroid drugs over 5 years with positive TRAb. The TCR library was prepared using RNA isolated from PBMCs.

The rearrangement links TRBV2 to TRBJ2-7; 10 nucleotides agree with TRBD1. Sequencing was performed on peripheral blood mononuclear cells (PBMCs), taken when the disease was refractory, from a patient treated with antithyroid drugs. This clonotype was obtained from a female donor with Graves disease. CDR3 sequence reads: CASEPGQGSYEQYF. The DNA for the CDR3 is TGTGCCAGTGAGCCGGGACAGGGGAGCTACGAGCAGTACTTC.